The present T cell receptor beta chain was sequenced within a study of T cells after yellow fever vaccination. Study background: In the case of low-cell-number fractions, SMART-Seq v4 Ultra Low Input was used for preparation. Study-level points and caveats: The study noted that FACS-sorted repertoires could contain abundant clonotypes contaminating from the bulk population. The study found a weaker secondary response that peaked faster, day 5 versus 15.

With respect to this clonotype: Its matching antigen is unknown.

Universal primer sites and UMIs were introduced during 5'RACE template-switching synthesis of TCR cDNA. From the 5' RACE reads, TCRdb called clonotypes with MiXCR, one entry per CDR3 protein. This table has 150,000 to 200,000 distinct CDR3 sequences, about 6% appearing once. This clonotype was obtained from a man aged 18 to 30 who received the YFV17D yellow fever vaccine. The material sequenced was CD4+ T cells sorted from PBMCs, taken on the day of the first yellow fever vaccination.

The CDR3 is CASGAGQGFKAGYTF. CDR3 bases: TGTGCCAGCGGGGCCGGACAGGGGTTCAAAGCTGGCTACACCTTC. This chain uses TRBV6-5 with TRBJ1-2, with TRBD1 matching 9 bases. The V gene's germline CDR1 is MNHEY and CDR2 SVGAGI. The CDR3 is made up of 15 amino acids. Trimming removed 8 bases from V and 7 bases from J; junction bases left unmatched: 14.